These T cell receptor beta chains were read from a single sample in a study of blood T cell repertoires in COVID-19. Assay used: immunoSEQ multiplex PCR; TCRdb lists only in-frame clones, some missing. This table holds approximately 170,000 clones, about 88% found once. The sample consisted of PBMCs or T cells enriched from blood (not recorded which). The receptor source for this set is a woman under 30 who had recovered from COVID-19. Both conserved end residues are part of each CDR3. Fields, in order: D gene, clone size, V gene, J gene, CDR3 DNA, CDR3 protein. D genes are given only for firm matches. Rows may omit the clone size; those that give it use once, few, many or a size class.

d_call: .
clone_size: .
v_call: TRBV20-1
j_call: TRBJ2-2
cdr3_nt: TGCAGTGCTAGTTCGTGGCCTTTGGGGGAGCTGTTTTTT
cdr3_aa: CSASSWPLGELFF

d_call: TRBD2
clone_size: .
v_call: TRBV28
j_call: TRBJ2-7
cdr3_nt: TGTGCCAGCAGTTTATGGGGGCTAGCGGGAGTAGCAACCTACGAGCAGTACTTC
cdr3_aa: CASSLWGLAGVATYEQYF

d_call: TRBD2
clone_size: .
v_call: TRBV15
j_call: TRBJ2-7
cdr3_nt: TGTGCCACCAGCAGGACTAGCGGCTCCTACGAGCAGTACTTC
cdr3_aa: CATSRTSGSYEQYF

d_call: TRBD1
clone_size: .
v_call: TRBV29-1
j_call: TRBJ1-6
cdr3_nt: TGCAGCGTTTCTGACTCCGGGACAGGGACTGATAATTCACCCCTCCACTTT
cdr3_aa: CSVSDSGTGTDNSPLHF

d_call: .
clone_size: .
v_call: TRBV5-1
j_call: TRBJ1-5
cdr3_nt: TGCGCCAGCAGCTTGGAAGTTCGGGAGGCCCAGCATTTT
cdr3_aa: CASSLEVREAQHF

d_call: .
clone_size: .
v_call: TRBV4-3
j_call: TRBJ2-1
cdr3_nt: TGCGCCAGCAGCCTGACTAGTTACAATGAGCAGTTCTTC
cdr3_aa: CASSLTSYNEQFF

d_call: .
clone_size: .
v_call: TRBV3-1/TRBV3-2
j_call: TRBJ2-7
cdr3_nt: TGTGCCAGCAGCCAATCTTACGAGCAGTACTTC
cdr3_aa: CASSQSYEQYF

d_call: .
clone_size: .
v_call: TRBV30
j_call: TRBJ2-3
cdr3_nt: TGTGCCTGGACCCGAGGGGGGGAGACAGATACGCAGTATTTT
cdr3_aa: CAWTRGGETDTQYF

d_call: TRBD2
clone_size: .
v_call: TRBV5-1
j_call: TRBJ2-6
cdr3_nt: TGCGCCAGCAGCTCTAGCCCGGAGACTAGCAGAGTCCTGACTTTC
cdr3_aa: CASSSSPETSRVLTF

d_call: .
clone_size: .
v_call: TRBV24-1
j_call: TRBJ1-2
cdr3_nt: TGTGCCACCAGTGATTTACAGCAGTCCTATGGCTACACCTTC
cdr3_aa: CATSDLQQSYGYTF

d_call: .
clone_size: .
v_call: TRBV7-2
j_call: TRBJ1-4
cdr3_nt: TGTGCCAGCAGCTTAGGGCGGTGGGATGAAAAACTGTTTTTT
cdr3_aa: CASSLGRWDEKLFF

d_call: .
clone_size: .
v_call: TRBV24-1
j_call: TRBJ1-1
cdr3_nt: TGTGCCACCAGCTCGAGGCGGGATGAAGCTTTCTTT
cdr3_aa: CATSSRRDEAFF

d_call: .
clone_size: .
v_call: TRBV5-1
j_call: TRBJ1-3
cdr3_nt: TGCGCCAGCAGCTTGGCAGGGGCCGCTGCTACCTCTGGAAACACCATATATTTT
cdr3_aa: CASSLAGAAATSGNTIYF

d_call: .
clone_size: .
v_call: TRBV6-2/TRBV6-3
j_call: TRBJ2-3
cdr3_nt: TGTGCCAGCAGTTTATCAGATACGCAGTATTTT
cdr3_aa: CASSLSDTQYF

d_call: .
clone_size: .
v_call: TRBV6-5
j_call: TRBJ1-5
cdr3_nt: TGTGCCAGCAGTCCGATCTACTCTAGCAATCAGCCCCAGCATTTT
cdr3_aa: CASSPIYSSNQPQHF

d_call: .
clone_size: .
v_call: TRBV27
j_call: TRBJ2-3
cdr3_nt: TGTGCCAGCAGTTTATTGCCAGTCACAGATACGCAGTATTTT
cdr3_aa: CASSLLPVTDTQYF

d_call: .
clone_size: .
v_call: TRBV4-3
j_call: TRBJ1-3
cdr3_nt: TGCGCCAGCAGCCAAGCATCCGGGAGCACTGGAAACACCATATATTTT
cdr3_aa: CASSQASGSTGNTIYF

d_call: .
clone_size: .
v_call: TRBV9
j_call: TRBJ1-2
cdr3_nt: TGTGCCAGCAGCGTATCAGGGGTGACCTATGGCTACACCTTC
cdr3_aa: CASSVSGVTYGYTF

d_call: .
clone_size: .
v_call: TRBV7-9
j_call: TRBJ1-2
cdr3_nt: TGTGCCAGCAGCTTCCGGGAGGCGGGGAACTATGGCTACACCTTC
cdr3_aa: CASSFREAGNYGYTF

d_call: .
clone_size: .
v_call: TRBV28
j_call: TRBJ2-1
cdr3_nt: TGTGCCAGCAGTCCCGGAGGGGCGCTCTACTCCTACAATGAGCAGTTCTTC
cdr3_aa: CASSPGGALYSYNEQFF

d_call: .
clone_size: .
v_call: TRBV9
j_call: TRBJ2-3
cdr3_nt: TGTGCCAGCAGCGTAGGGGCTATTGAGCATACGCAGTATTTT
cdr3_aa: CASSVGAIEHTQYF

d_call: .
clone_size: .
v_call: TRBV24-1
j_call: TRBJ2-7
cdr3_nt: TGTGCCACGTCCCCCGACGGACTGTACGAGCAGTACTTC
cdr3_aa: CATSPDGLYEQYF

d_call: TRBD2
clone_size: .
v_call: TRBV13
j_call: TRBJ2-7
cdr3_nt: TGTGCCAGCGGCGACTCTCTAGCGGGAGGGCCCTACGAGCAGTACTTC
cdr3_aa: CASGDSLAGGPYEQYF

d_call: .
clone_size: once
v_call: TRBV4-2
j_call: TRBJ1-5
cdr3_nt: TGTGCCAGCAGCCAGGGCATGACAGTAAATCAGCCCCAGCATTTT
cdr3_aa: CASSQGMTVNQPQHF

d_call: TRBD1
clone_size: .
v_call: TRBV5-6
j_call: TRBJ1-3
cdr3_nt: TGTGCCAGCAGCATGGACAGGGCCGGAAACACCATATATTTT
cdr3_aa: CASSMDRAGNTIYF

d_call: .
clone_size: few
v_call: TRBV6-4
j_call: TRBJ2-1
cdr3_nt: TGTGCCAGCGCCCCCGGATCCAGCGATGAGCAGTTCTTC
cdr3_aa: CASAPGSSDEQFF

d_call: .
clone_size: .
v_call: TRBV9
j_call: TRBJ2-1
cdr3_nt: TGTGCCAGCAGCGTAAAGCATGAGGGTTTACACAATGAGCAGTTCTTC
cdr3_aa: CASSVKHEGLHNEQFF

d_call: .
clone_size: .
v_call: TRBV19
j_call: TRBJ1-6
cdr3_nt: TGTGCCAGTAAGTTTCGGGAGACTAATTCACCCCTCCACTTT
cdr3_aa: CASKFRETNSPLHF

d_call: .
clone_size: few
v_call: TRBV7-2
j_call: TRBJ1-6
cdr3_nt: TGTGCCAGCGGCGAAATCCGAGGGTCACCCCTCCACTTT
cdr3_aa: CASGEIRGSPLHF

d_call: .
clone_size: .
v_call: TRBV28
j_call: TRBJ1-4
cdr3_nt: TGTGCCAGCAGTTTAAACGTAGGGGATATCGGAAAACTGTTTTTT
cdr3_aa: CASSLNVGDIGKLFF

d_call: TRBD1
clone_size: .
v_call: TRBV2
j_call: TRBJ2-4
cdr3_nt: TGTGCCAGCAGCGACAGGGTCAACATTCAGTACTTC
cdr3_aa: CASSDRVNIQYF

d_call: TRBD2
clone_size: .
v_call: TRBV7-9
j_call: TRBJ2-1
cdr3_nt: TGTGCCAGCAGCTCGCAACCTAGCGGGAGCTCCTACAATGAGCAGTTCTTC
cdr3_aa: CASSSQPSGSSYNEQFF

d_call: .
clone_size: .
v_call: TRBV6-5
j_call: TRBJ1-5
cdr3_nt: TGTGCCAGCATGTGGTCAGGTGACAGCAATCAGCCCCAGCATTTT
cdr3_aa: CASMWSGDSNQPQHF